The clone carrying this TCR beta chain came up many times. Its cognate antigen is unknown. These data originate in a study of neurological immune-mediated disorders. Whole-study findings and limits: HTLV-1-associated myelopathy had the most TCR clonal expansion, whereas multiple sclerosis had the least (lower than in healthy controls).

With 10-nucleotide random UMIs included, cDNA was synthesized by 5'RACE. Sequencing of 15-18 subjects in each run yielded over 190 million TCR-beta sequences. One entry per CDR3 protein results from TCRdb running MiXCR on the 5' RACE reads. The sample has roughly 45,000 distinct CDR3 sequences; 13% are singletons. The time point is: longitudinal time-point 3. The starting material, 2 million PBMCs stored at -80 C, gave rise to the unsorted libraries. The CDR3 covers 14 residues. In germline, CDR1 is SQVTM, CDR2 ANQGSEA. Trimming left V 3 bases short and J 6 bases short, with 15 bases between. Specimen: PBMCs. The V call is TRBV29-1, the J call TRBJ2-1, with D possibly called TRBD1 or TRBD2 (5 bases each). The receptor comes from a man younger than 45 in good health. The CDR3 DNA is TGCAGCGTTGATCTTGGGGATGGGGGCAATGAGCAGTTCTTC. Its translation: CSVDLGDGGNEQFF.